This T cell receptor beta chain was sequenced for a study of T cells in localized non-small cell lung cancer. Overall study results and limits: Uninvolved adjacent lung had more T cell clonality than any other tissue, topping tumor. A higher density of T cells in blood coincided with extended overall survival. Heterogeneity is still possible, as just one tumor region was sequenced. Adjacent lung exhibited a median of approximately 59 among the 100 most abundant tumor clones.

The protocol was immunoSEQ multiplex PCR, while the TCRdb copy is restricted to in-frame clones and leaves out a portion. The sample yields fewer than 1,200 clones, roughly 22% seen once. Concerning this clone: What it binds is not known.

The sample was normal lung tissue next to the tumor, taken before any cancer treatment. The sequence derives from a male donor older than 55 with stage I lung adenocarcinoma.

In DNA, the CDR3 is TGTGCCAGTAGTATGGGCGCAGCTAACAATCAGCCCCAGCATTTT. This codes for CASSMGAANNQPQHF. This chain connects TRBV19 to TRBJ1-5; no clear D gene. CDR3 length: 15 residues. Germline CDR1 LNHDA, CDR2 SQIVND (reference sequence). V was trimmed by 3 bases and J by 3 bases, leaving 12 bases between them. Full variable domain (missing parts from reference TRBV19 and TRBJ1-5): DGGITQSPKYLFRKEGQNVTLSCEQNLNHDAMYWYRQDPGQGLRLIYYSQIVNDFQKGDIAEGYSVSREKKESFPLTVTSAQKNPTAFYLCASSMGAANNQPQHFGDGTRLSIL.